Following are 25 T cell receptor beta chains from one sample sequenced in a study of T cell responses to AZD1222 COVID-19 vaccine. Profiled with immunoSEQ multiplex PCR; TCRdb holds only in-frame clones, not every one. The sample lists about 150,000 clones, approximately 87% occurring once. The sample here was peripheral blood, taken on day 0 of MenACWY control vaccination. The receptors were sampled from an adult in good health.

J is TRBJ1-1 and V is TRBV6-5, with D perhaps matching TRBD1 (5 bases). The CDR3 is 15 amino acids. The V gene lost 0 bases and the J gene lost 7 bases, with 15 bases spanning the gap. CDR1 and CDR2 (germline): MNHEY, SVGAGI. The CDR3 sequence: CASSYSGLGGGEAFF. The CDR3 nucleotides read TGTGCCAGCAGTTACTCGGGGCTGGGTGGAGGTGAAGCTTTCTTT.

The rearrangement links TRBV28 to TRBJ1-3; D gene unclear. Germline loops: CDR1 MDHEN, CDR2 SYDVKM. This CDR3 is 14 amino acids long. V was trimmed by 8 bases and J by 0 bases, leaving 11 bases between them. This CDR3 is CASARRSSGNTIYF. CDR3 DNA sequence: TGTGCCAGCGCCCGGCGGAGCTCTGGAAACACCATATATTTT.

The J gene is TRBJ2-7, the V gene TRBV24-1, with a tentative D call TRBD2 (6 bases). Deletions cut 9 bases from V and 4 bases from J, with 15 bases between. Per germline, CDR1 KGHDR and CDR2 SFDVKD. CDR3 length: 13 amino acids. The CDR3 bases are TGTGCCACCTCCTCCGGGAGTATGTACGAGCAGTACTTC. Translated: CATSSGSMYEQYF.

The chain carries TRBV29-1 and TRBJ1-1; 8 bases match TRBD1. Losses at the gene ends were 4 bases for V and 3 bases for J; bases not matched to a gene: 10. Germline CDR1 is SQVTM and CDR2 is ANQGSEA. The CDR3 loop spans 15 amino acids. The CDR3 nucleotides read TGCAGCGTTGGGGCAGGGGGCGGTTGGGACACTGAAGCTTTCTTT. This encodes CSVGAGGGWDTEAFF.

This chain connects TRBV6-2 or TRBV6-3 to TRBJ1-2; D ambiguous. This CDR3 comprises 14 residues. The V end lost 2 bases, the J end lost 7 bases, and 14 bases lay between the germline ends. Germline V gene sequence: CDR1 MNHEY, CDR2 SVGEGT. The CDR3 coding sequence is TGTGCCAGCAGTTACCCCGCGGAGGGAAGTGGCTACACCTTC. This codes for CASSYPAEGSGYTF.

The J gene is TRBJ1-1, the V gene TRBV19; D gene ambiguous. Trimming stripped 3 bases from V and 2 bases from J, with 10 bases between. The V gene's germline CDR1 is LNHDA and CDR2 SQIVND (reference sequence). This CDR3 is 14 amino acids long. CDR3 bases: TGTGCCAGTAGTATTCGGGGATACAACACTGAAGCTTTCTTT. It codes for CASSIRGYNTEAFF.

Turning to this clone: This sample includes further DNA sequences coding for the same CDR3. The chain is built from TRBV7-2 and TRBJ1-1; D not resolved. Germline V gene sequence: CDR1 SGHTA, CDR2 FQGNSA. With 5 bases removed from V and 1 base from J, the gap between germline ends came to 11 bases. This CDR3 spans 14 amino acids. CDR3 nucleotides: TGTGCCAGCAGCCCCGGCGCGGCGAACACTGAAGCTTTCTTT. Translated: CASSPGAANTEAFF. The full variable domain, rest sourced from reference TRBV7-2 and TRBJ1-1, is GAGVSQSPSNKVTEKGKDVELRCDPISGHTALYWYRQSLGQGLEFLIYFQGNSAPDKSGLPSDRFSAERTGGSVSTLTIQRTQQEDSAVYLCASSPGAANTEAFFGQGTRLTVV.

The chain has TRBV7-9 and TRBJ1-3, with a weak D call TRBD1 (5 bases). Germline lookup yields CDR1 SEHNR and CDR2 FQNEAQ (reference sequence). The CDR3 has 16 residues. V was pared by 5 bases and J by 3 bases, with 17 bases between. CDR3 coding DNA: TGTGCCAGCAGCCGCCAACGCTTAGGGGTTGGAAACACCATATATTTT. This translates into CASSRQRLGVGNTIYF.

The chain uses TRBV5-1 and TRBJ2-7, with a tentative D call TRBD1 (6 bases). Trimming removed 0 bases from V and 4 bases from J, with 11 bases in between. There are 14 residues in the CDR3. In germline, CDR1 is SGHRS, CDR2 YFSETQ. CDR3 residues: CASSLDMDSYEQYV. CDR3 DNA: TGCGCCAGCAGCTTGGACATGGACAGTTACGAGCAGTACGTC.

The chain couples TRBV6-1 to TRBJ1-3; TRBD1 matches 10 bases. After removal of 4 bases from V and 0 bases from J, the junction contained 12 bases not matched to a gene. The CDR3 totals 19 residues. Germline V gene sequence: CDR1 MNHNS, CDR2 SASEGT. The CDR3 reads CASSATQGTGVGSGNTIYF. In DNA, the CDR3 is TGTGCCAGCAGTGCAACTCAGGGGACAGGGGTTGGCTCTGGAAACACCATATATTTT.

Only a few counts were recorded for this clone. V is TRBV29-1 and J is TRBJ2-5; tentative D call: TRBD2 (6 bases). This CDR3 region has 12 residues. CDR1 and CDR2 (germline): SQVTM, ANQGSEA. Trimming removed 4 bases from V and 9 bases from J, with 15 bases in between. The CDR3: CSVGRGNVAQYF. The CDR3 DNA follows: TGCAGCGTTGGGCGGGGCAACGTGGCCCAGTACTTC. Full variable domain (remainder filled in from reference TRBV29-1 and TRBJ2-5): SAVISQKPSRDICQRGTSLTIQCQVDSQVTMMFWYRQQPGQSLTLIATANQGSEATYESGFVIDKFPISRPNLTFSTLTVSNMSPEDSSIYLCSVGRGNVAQYFGPGTRLLVL.

CDR3 residues: CASSLGGGNTIYF. For the CDR3, the DNA is TGCGCCAGCAGTTTAGGGGGGGGGAACACCATATATTTT. The V gene is TRBV10-2, the J gene TRBJ1-3, with a weak D call TRBD1 (6 bases). The CDR3 is 13 amino acids. Germline-derived CDR1 and CDR2 are WSHSY and SAAADI. V lost 5 bases and J lost 7, with 12 bases in between.

The V call is TRBV4-1, the J call TRBJ1-5; 9 nucleotides agree with TRBD1. CDR3 length: 14 residues. The junction had 0 bases not matched to a gene; V was cut back by 1 base and J by 5 bases. Germline V gene lookup returns CDR1 MGHRA and CDR2 YSYEKL. The DNA for the CDR3 is TGCGCCAGCAGCCAAGGGGACAGGGATCAGCCCCAGCATTTT. Translated: CASSQGDRDQPQHF.

The rearrangement links TRBV7-9 to TRBJ1-1; 7 bases line up with TRBD1. This CDR3 region has 16 residues. Looked up from germline, CDR1 is SEHNR and CDR2 is FQNEAQ (reference sequence). V was clipped by 2 bases and J by 3 bases; unmatched bases: 9. This CDR3 reads CASSLMGQPQDTEAFF. CDR3 nucleotides: TGTGCCAGCAGCTTAATGGGACAGCCCCAAGACACTGAAGCTTTCTTT.

V and J are TRBV27 and TRBJ1-6; D gene uncertain. The CDR3 sequence is 18 residues long. Per the germline V gene, CDR1 is MNHEY and CDR2 is SMNVEV (reference sequence). V was trimmed by 5 bases and J by 0 bases, leaving 17 bases between them. This CDR3 is CASSPIVSSSSYNSPLHF. Written as DNA, the CDR3 is TGTGCCAGCAGTCCGATCGTCAGTTCCAGCTCCTATAATTCACCCCTCCACTTT.

The chain uses TRBV11-3 and TRBJ2-5, with D hard to call. This CDR3 is 15 amino acids long. From germline, CDR1 is SGHNT and CDR2 YENEEA. Trimming took off 0 bases at V and 3 bases at J, with 11 bases between the two ends. The CDR3 nucleotides are TGTGCCAGCAGCTTAGAGATGACACCTGAAGAGACCCAGTACTTC. The encoded protein is CASSLEMTPEETQYF.

In this sample, this clone turned up a few times. The chain links TRBV6-1 to TRBJ2-5; 7 nucleotides match TRBD2. The CDR3 runs to 11 residues. Germline-derived CDR1 and CDR2 are MNHNS and SASEGT. The ends lost 3 bases at V and 9 bases at J; junction bases unmatched: 1. CDR3 nucleotides: TGTGCCAGCAGTGATGGGGGGGCCCAGTACTTC. Its protein product is CASSDGGAQYF.

The rearrangement uses TRBV5-1 and TRBJ1-2; the match to TRBD1 covers 7 bases. CDR3 length: 15 amino acids. In germline, CDR1 is SGHRS, CDR2 YFSETQ. Germline trimming cut 0 bases from V and 7 bases from J; bases unmatched to any gene: 9. For the CDR3, the DNA is TGCGCCAGCAGCTTGGAGGGGGCGAAAAAGGGTGGCTACACCTTC. Residues: CASSLEGAKKGGYTF. The entire variable domain, with the rest obtained from reference TRBV5-1 and TRBJ1-2, is as follows: KAGVTQTPRYLIKTRGQQVTLSCSPISGHRSVSWYQQTPGQGLQFLFEYFSETQRNKGNFPGRFSGRQFSNSRSEMNVSTLELGDSALYLCASSLEGAKKGGYTFGSGTRLTVV.

The rearrangement uses TRBV19 and TRBJ2-7; maybe TRBD2 (6 bases). Germline CDR1 and CDR2: LNHDA and SQIVND (reference sequence). CDR3 length equals 13 residues. With 6 bases removed from V and 0 bases from J, the gap between germline ends came to 9 bases. The CDR3 protein is CASRAGSSYEQYF. The DNA for the CDR3 is TGTGCCAGTAGGGCGGGGAGCTCCTACGAGCAGTACTTC.

The gene calls are TRBV10-3 and TRBJ2-7; TRBD1 is a possible D gene (5 bases). Germline-derived CDR1 and CDR2 are ENHRY and SYGVKD. The CDR3 covers 15 residues. V was clipped by 6 bases and J by 2 bases, with 17 bases between them. The CDR3 region has the DNA TGTGCCATCAGCCAGGGTATGACATTTACCTACGAGCAGTACTTC. The encoded protein is CAISQGMTFTYEQYF.

This CDR3 reads CASTDRVQPQHF. The CDR3 DNA sequence: TGTGCCAGTACCGACAGGGTACAGCCCCAGCATTTT. The chain couples TRBV12-3 or TRBV12-4 to TRBJ1-5; the match to TRBD1 covers 7 bases. This CDR3 spans 12 amino acids. With 9 bases clipped from V and 7 bases from J, the junction kept 6 bases outside the gene matches.

The chain couples TRBV7-2 to TRBJ2-7, with 10 bases lining up with TRBD1. The V and J ends lost 8 bases and 2 bases, in that order; junction bases with no gene match: 18. The CDR3 runs to 18 residues. Germline-derived CDR1 and CDR2 are SGHTA and FQGNSA. Here the CDR3 reads CASPVPSRTGGTTYEQYV. The CDR3 DNA is TGTGCCAGCCCTGTCCCATCCCGGACAGGGGGAACGACCTACGAGCAGTACGTC.

The sample holds a few counts of this clone. This sequence joins TRBV7-2 and TRBJ2-3; the match to TRBD2 covers 8 bases. Per the germline V gene, CDR1 is SGHTA and CDR2 is FQGNSA. CDR3 size: 17 residues. V shed 5 bases, J shed 2 bases, and the junction held 12 bases outside the gene matches. CDR3 in DNA: TGTGCCAGCAGCCACCGGGGGGGTCTCGTCAACACAGATACGCAGTATTTT. Protein product: CASSHRGGLVNTDTQYF.

The rearrangement uses TRBV6-5 and TRBJ1-1; no definite D call. From germline, CDR1 is MNHEY and CDR2 SVGAGI. V was clipped by 7 bases and J by 4 bases, with 16 bases between them. The CDR3 totals 14 residues. CDR3 loop: CASMPGREVTEAFF. In DNA form, the CDR3 reads TGTGCCAGCATGCCGGGAAGGGAAGTCACTGAAGCTTTCTTT.

V is TRBV10-3 and J is TRBJ1-5; unclear D gene. The CDR3 has 13 residues. CDR1 ENHRY and CDR2 SYGVKD come from the germline V gene. Trimming cost V 2 bases and J 4 bases, with 6 bases left between them. The CDR3: CAISEGQNQPQHF. Here the CDR3 DNA reads TGTGCCATCAGTGAGGGGCAGAATCAGCCCCAGCATTTT.